This TCR beta chain derives from a study of T cells in Graves' hyperthyroidism and ophthalmopathy. CDR3 length equals 15 residues. The germline gives CDR1 SQVTM, CDR2 ANQGSEA. V lost 0 bases and J lost 6, with 14 bases in between. The TCR beta CDR3 regions underwent amplification using RNA transcripts as the source. Using the HTBI primer set, a first-round RT-PCR was run on the TCR CDR3. TCRdb reprocessed the multiplex PCR reads via MiXCR and lists one record per CDR3 protein. The sample has 400,000 to 550,000 distinct CDR3 sequences, approximately 24% seen once; the top ten hold about 11%. This clonotype was counted at least ten times. On the basis of clinical symptoms, serum thyroxine and TRAb, thyroid ultrasound and orbital computed tomography, diagnoses were made.

This TCR came from a woman in her thirties with Graves' ophthalmopathy. The chain joins TRBV29-1 to TRBJ2-2; D might be TRBD1 (6 bases). Sequenced material: blood. The CDR3 bases are TGCAGCGTTGAAGAAGGGGGAGAGGGGCCCGGGGAGCTGTTTTTT. It codes for CSVEEGGEGPGELFF.